This T cell receptor beta chain was identified during a study of tumor-infiltrating lymphocytes in primary liver carcinoma. Whole-study context: Patients were men and women aged 30 to 69 years. Study findings and constraints: The proportion of top clones found throughout all five tumor regions was only about 7.5-24%.

A constant-region primer primed TCR beta cDNA synthesis from about 0.45 ug of total RNA. Nested multiplex PCR, run for three rounds with slightly modified ARM-PCR, yielded TCR beta libraries. The first two PCR rounds used TRBV1-TRBV30 primers with a Cbeta primer, nine to ten cycles each. One entry per CDR3 protein, called by TCRdb with MiXCR from the multiplex PCR reads. The sample has 65,000 to 80,000 distinct CDR3 sequences, approximately 74% seen once. CDR3 length: 15 amino acids. CDR1 is LGHNA, CDR2 YNFKEQ, per germline. V was cut by 3 bases and J by 3 bases, with 9 bases left in between. Unsorted bulk tissue, roughly 20-33 mg of it, served as the source for co-extraction of RNA and DNA. All patients had surgically resected primary liver carcinoma. Samples were taken from five separate regions (per tumor). Of note for this clonotype: Its antigen is still unknown. The conserved phenylalanine or tryptophan normally closing the CDR3 is absent here, so this likely arose from a read error.

This sequence was found in a man aged 35 to 55 with primary liver carcinoma and hepatitis B virus infection. V usage is TRBV4-2 and J usage is TRBJ2-6; D possibly corresponds to TRBD1 (6 bases). The sequenced material came from liver tumor tissue from sampling region 4. Documented subset: tumor region T4, right-lateral pole. CDR3 region: CASSQTGFGANVLTS. CDR3 coding DNA: TGTGCCAGCAGCCAGACAGGATTTGGGGCCAACGTCCTGACTTCC.